Listed here are 9 T cell receptor beta chains from one sample, sequenced in a study of T cell responses to AZD1222 COVID-19 vaccine. Generated by immunoSEQ multiplex PCR, the TCRdb table keeps only in-frame clones and is missing some. The sample lists 95,000 to 150,000 clones; about 89% were seen once. The specimen was peripheral blood, collected on day 0 of AZD1222 vaccination. These receptors originate from an adult in good health.

The genes are TRBV11-1 and TRBJ2-1; a weak D match, TRBD1 (5 bases). V was clipped by 2 bases and J by 9 bases, with 8 bases between them. CDR3 length equals 12 residues. Germline loops: CDR1 SGHAT, CDR2 FQDESV (reference sequence). The CDR3 sequence: CASSLLQGEQFF. CDR3 nucleotides: TGTGCCAGCAGCTTACTCCAGGGTGAGCAGTTCTTC.

V is TRBV27 and J is TRBJ1-6; D remains unclear. The V gene lost 3 bases and the J gene lost 9 bases, with 12 bases spanning the gap. Germline CDR1 and CDR2: MNHEY and SMNVEV (reference sequence). The CDR3 spans 14 residues. The CDR3 region has the DNA TGTGCCAGCAGTTTTGAGGAAGGTACTTCACCCCTCCACTTT. Translation gives CASSFEEGTSPLHF.

The chain recombines TRBV9 with TRBJ2-3; 12 nucleotides align to TRBD2. The CDR3 runs to 18 residues. Trimming cost V 1 base and J 6 bases; bases outside gene matches: 12. Germline CDR1 is SGDLS and CDR2 is YYNGEE. The CDR3 coding sequence is TGTGCCAGCAGCGTATTGACTAGCGGGAGTTCCGATACGGATACGCAGTATTTT. Protein sequence: CASSVLTSGSSDTDTQYF.

As DNA, the CDR3 is TGTGCCAGCAGTTTCGGCGAAAAACTGTTTTTT. Protein sequence: CASSFGEKLFF. This rearrangement joins TRBV28 to TRBJ1-4; D ambiguous. The CDR3 totals 11 residues. Deletions cut 3 bases from V and 8 bases from J, with 4 bases between. Germline V gives CDR1 MDHEN, CDR2 SYDVKM.

In this sample, this clone turned up a few times. The chain is built from TRBV2 and TRBJ1-1; D gene ambiguous. V was pared by 3 bases and J by 7 bases, with 12 bases between. This CDR3 spans 13 amino acids. Germline assignment: CDR1 SNHLY and CDR2 FYNNEI. CDR3 in DNA: TGTGCCAGCAGTGACAGGTTAAGCAGTGAAGCTTTCTTT. This encodes CASSDRLSSEAFF.

V and J are TRBV15 and TRBJ2-5; D assignment may be TRBD1 or TRBD2 (5 bases each). V was pared by 3 bases and J by 1 base, with 9 bases between. The CDR3 is made up of 14 amino acids. Germline CDR1 LNHNV, CDR2 YYDKDF (reference sequence). CDR3 sequence (DNA): TGTGCCACCAGCAGTGGGACGGTCCAAGAGACCCAGTACTTC. It is translated as CATSSGTVQETQYF.

The gene calls are TRBV5-4 and TRBJ1-1; 8 bases map to TRBD1. The CDR3 spans 14 residues. CDR1 is SGHNT, CDR2 YYREEE, per germline (reference sequence). Trimming at V came to 7 bases and at J to 1 base, leaving 6 bases not matched to a gene. The CDR3 DNA reads TGTGCCAGCCAGGGACAGGCTCAGAACACTGAAGCTTTCTTT. It is translated as CASQGQAQNTEAFF. Full variable domain (outside the CDR3, taken from reference TRBV5-4 and TRBJ1-1): ETGVTQSPTHLIKTRGQQVTLRCSSQSGHNTVSWYQQALGQGPQFIFQYYREEENGRGNFPPRFSGLQFPNYSSELNVNALELDDSALYLCASQGQAQNTEAFFGQGTRLTVV.

This chain joins TRBV27 and TRBJ1-5; 7 nucleotides align to TRBD1. The CDR3 has 13 amino acids. Germline CDR1 and CDR2: MNHEY and SMNVEV (reference sequence). With V trimmed by 6 bases and J by 3 bases, 2 bases remained unmatched. CDR3 sequence reads: CASRGQNNQPQHF. For the CDR3, the DNA is TGTGCCAGCAGGGGACAGAACAATCAGCCCCAGCATTTT.

J is TRBJ2-1 and V is TRBV4-1, with D perhaps TRBD2 (5 bases). V lost 2 bases, J lost 2 bases, and 7 bases lay in between. The CDR3 is 14 residues long. Looked up from germline, CDR1 is MGHRA and CDR2 is YSYEKL. The CDR3 bases are TGCGCCAGCAGCCAAACCGGGGCCTACAATGAGCAGTTCTTC. The encoded protein is CASSQTGAYNEQFF.